Many counts were recorded for the clone carrying this T cell receptor beta chain. No antigen is known for it. With the library built for alpha chains, this beta chain is off target and its frequency is not meaningful. The sample comes from a study of spatial heterogeneity in lung cancer. As for the study in general: Compared with alpha-chain sequences, beta-chain sequences were consistently detected in greater numbers. Strongly correlated with TCR transcript counts in tumor regions was a T cell module score, which was a transcriptional module score calculated from matched bulk RNA-seq. General observations from the study: Tumors with more nonsynonymous mutations had more expanded intratumoral alpha and beta TCRs.

Trimming at V came to 3 bases and at J to 6 bases, leaving 8 bases not matched to a gene. CDR3 size: 15 residues. CDR1 is MNHEY, CDR2 SMNVEV, per germline (reference sequence). The sample's time point: sample taken at primary tumor resection. The study sequenced unsorted whole RNA from tumor, nontumor lung or frozen PBMC. TCRdb re-analysed the 5' RACE reads in MiXCR, keeping a single row per CDR3 protein. This table holds 9,900 or so distinct CDR3 sequences, about 12% found once. This TCR derives from a male donor with early-stage non-small cell lung cancer. J is TRBJ2-5 and V is TRBV27; the match to TRBD1 covers 9 bases. The sample in question was lung tumor tissue, obtained at surgery. In nucleotides, the CDR3 is TGTGCCAGCAGTTTTGGGGGACAGGGCGTGAAGACCCAGTACTTC. Its translation is CASSFGGQGVKTQYF.